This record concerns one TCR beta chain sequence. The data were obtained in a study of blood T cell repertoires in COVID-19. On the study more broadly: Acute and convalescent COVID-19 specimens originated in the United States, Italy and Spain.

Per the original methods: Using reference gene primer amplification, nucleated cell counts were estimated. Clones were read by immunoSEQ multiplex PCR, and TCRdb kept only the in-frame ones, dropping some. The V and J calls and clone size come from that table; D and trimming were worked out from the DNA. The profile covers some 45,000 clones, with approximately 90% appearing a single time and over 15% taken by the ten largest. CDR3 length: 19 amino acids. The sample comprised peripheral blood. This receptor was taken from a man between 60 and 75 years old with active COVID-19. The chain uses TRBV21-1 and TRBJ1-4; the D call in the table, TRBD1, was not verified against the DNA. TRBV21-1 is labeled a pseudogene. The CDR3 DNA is TGTGCCAGCAGCAAAGGGCACCGGCAGGGACACCCGCCGAATGAAAAACTGTTTTTT. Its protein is CASSKGHRQGHPPNEKLFF.